The 32 T cell receptor beta chains below were found in one sample sequenced in a study of immune evolution from preneoplasia to lung adenocarcinoma. The assay was immunoSEQ multiplex PCR, and TCRdb's table has in-frame clones only and misses some. The data hold around 40,000 clones, with less than 80% observed a single time. The sequencing input was FFPE invasive lung adenocarcinoma tissue. Source of these receptors: a person aged 55 to 75 with lung adenocarcinoma.

The CDR3 is CSVTLGLAGNEQFF. CDR3 coding DNA: TGCAGCGTAACCCTAGGACTAGCTGGCAATGAGCAGTTCTTC. The V gene is TRBV29-1, the J gene TRBJ2-1; 8 positions agree with TRBD2. The CDR3 runs 14 residues. V dropped 6 bases and J dropped 6; count of bases not matched to a gene: 10. Germline assignment: CDR1 SQVTM and CDR2 ANQGSEA.

This clone was observed once. The chain employs TRBV6-4 and TRBJ1-1; D gene uncertain. Trimming removed 3 bases from V and 5 bases from J, with 13 bases in between. The germline V gene has CDR1 MRHNA and CDR2 SNTAGT. This CDR3 contains 14 residues. The CDR3 here is CASSEREGWTEAFF. The CDR3 coding sequence is TGTGCCAGCAGTGAGAGGGAAGGATGGACTGAAGCTTTCTTT.

The chain has TRBV5-1 and TRBJ2-7, with D tentatively TRBD1 (5 bases). The CDR3 has 17 residues. The germline V gene has CDR1 SGHRS and CDR2 YFSETQ. The V end was cut by 0 bases, the J end by 0 bases, with 16 bases between. Here the CDR3 reads CASSLVARGISSYEQYF. The CDR3 DNA reads as TGCGCCAGCAGCTTGGTGGCTAGGGGAATTAGCTCCTACGAGCAGTACTTC.

This clone has just one count. The chain carries TRBV28 and TRBJ2-7; the match to TRBD1 covers 9 bases. Looked up from germline, CDR1 is MDHEN and CDR2 is SYDVKM. V lost 4 bases, J lost 2 bases, and 6 bases stayed unmatched. CDR3 length: 15 amino acids. The CDR3 reads CASSSPGQGTYEQYF. The CDR3 DNA follows: TGTGCCAGCAGTTCCCCGGGACAGGGTACCTACGAGCAGTACTTC.

V gene TRBV5-1 combines with J gene TRBJ2-5; TRBD1 is a possible D gene (5 bases). CDR1 is SGHRS, CDR2 YFSETQ, per germline. This CDR3 spans 21 amino acids. Deletions cut 3 bases from V and 4 bases from J, with 34 bases between. CDR3 nucleotides: TGCGCCAGCAGCTCGCCTCTATTTGGGTCCGAACCAGGGTCCAAGAGAGAGACCCAGTACTTC. Translation gives CASSSPLFGSEPGSKRETQYF.

The table lists this clone with a count of one. The chain links TRBV19 to TRBJ2-1, with unresolved D. The V gene lost 7 bases and the J gene lost 7 bases, with 14 bases spanning the gap. Germline CDR1 and CDR2: LNHDA and SQIVND (reference sequence). The CDR3 runs 13 residues. The CDR3 region is CASTLRSSNEQFF. The CDR3 DNA reads as TGTGCCAGTACCCTACGGAGCTCGAATGAGCAGTTCTTC.

The V gene is TRBV11-2, the J gene TRBJ2-4; 8 bases are shared with TRBD2. V trimming: 4 bases; J trimming: 1 base; junction bases outside the gene matches: 3. The CDR3 contains 15 residues. Germline CDR1 SGHAT, CDR2 FQNNGV. The CDR3 reads CASSSAGGAKNIQYF. CDR3 DNA sequence: TGTGCCAGCAGCTCGGCGGGAGGCGCCAAAAACATTCAGTACTTC.

This rearrangement joins TRBV5-1 to TRBJ1-1, with 9 bases matching TRBD1. V was clipped by 1 base and J by 0 bases; unmatched bases: 4. The CDR3 has 16 amino acids. Germline-derived CDR1 and CDR2 are SGHRS and YFSETQ. CDR3 sequence reads: CASSLTGGRVNTEAFF. In nucleotides, the CDR3 is TGCGCCAGCAGCTTGACAGGGGGCCGGGTGAACACTGAAGCTTTCTTT.

This sequence joins TRBV15 and TRBJ2-7; 9 nucleotides match TRBD1. The CDR3 extends over 19 amino acids. Trimming cost V 1 base and J 6 bases; bases outside gene matches: 19. CDR1 is LNHNV, CDR2 YYDKDF, per germline (reference sequence). This CDR3 is CATSRVHTGTGRSPSEQYF. CDR3 coding DNA: TGTGCCACCAGCAGAGTCCATACCGGGACAGGGCGTTCCCCCTCCGAGCAGTACTTC.

The gene calls are TRBV28 and TRBJ1-1; no clear D. Germline CDR1 and CDR2: MDHEN and SYDVKM. The CDR3 is made up of 15 amino acids. Deletions cut 5 bases from V and 1 base from J, with 14 bases between. The CDR3 DNA follows: TGTGCCAGCAGTGGGTTGACGGGGAAGAACACTGAAGCTTTCTTT. This encodes CASSGLTGKNTEAFF. The variable domain in full, completed from reference TRBV28 and TRBJ1-1, reads DVKVTQSSRYLVKRTGEKVFLECVQDMDHENMFWYRQDPGLGLRLIYFSYDVKMKEKGDIPEGYSVSREKKERFSLILESASTNQTSMYLCASSGLTGKNTEAFFGQGTRLTVV.

This rearrangement joins TRBV9 to TRBJ2-6; 7 bases agree with TRBD1. CDR3 length: 18 amino acids. CDR1 and CDR2 (germline): SGDLS, YYNGEE. Unmatched junction bases numbered 8, after V lost 2 bases and J lost 0 bases. Here the CDR3 reads CASSVVGQVNSGANVLTF. As DNA, the CDR3 is TGTGCCAGCAGCGTTGTCGGACAGGTAAACTCTGGGGCCAACGTCCTGACTTTC.

The J gene is TRBJ1-1, the V gene TRBV23-1, with no clear D. TRBV23-1 qualifies as an ORF whose function is uncertain. V shed 3 bases and J shed 10 bases, with 9 bases lying between them. The CDR3 is made up of 11 amino acids. CDR3 region: CASSHPIPAFF. DNA for the CDR3: TGCGCCAGCAGTCACCCTATCCCAGCTTTCTTT.

This chain joins TRBV18 and TRBJ2-4; no reliable D call. The CDR3 runs to 11 residues. CDR1 is KGHSH and CDR2 is LQKENI in the germline V gene. The V end lost 3 bases, the J end lost 6 bases, and 3 bases lay between the germline ends. The CDR3 sequence: CASSPGNIQYF. In DNA form, the CDR3 reads TGTGCCAGCTCACCGGGAAACATTCAGTACTTC.

The V and J genes are TRBV13 and TRBJ2-7; the match to TRBD2 covers 12 bases. This CDR3 spans 20 amino acids. The germline V gene has CDR1 PRHDT and CDR2 FYEKMQ (reference sequence). The V and J ends lost 3 bases and 1 base, in that order; junction bases with no gene match: 16. CDR3 coding DNA: TGTGCCAGCAGCTTTGCGGGACAGTGGGGACTAGCGGGTTATTCCTACGAGCAGTACTTC. This translates into CASSFAGQWGLAGYSYEQYF.

A few counts support this clone. The rearrangement uses TRBV29-1 and TRBJ2-1, with D hard to call. The length of the CDR3 is 15 residues. With 6 bases removed from V and 0 bases from J, the gap between germline ends came to 15 bases. The germline CDR1 and CDR2 sequences are SQVTM and ANQGSEA. CDR3 sequence: CSVAFGFRSYNEQFF. The CDR3 DNA reads as TGCAGCGTGGCTTTTGGGTTCCGCTCCTACAATGAGCAGTTCTTC.

The chain employs TRBV29-1 and TRBJ1-1; D might be TRBD1 (6 bases). This CDR3 spans 13 amino acids. Looked up from germline, CDR1 is SQVTM and CDR2 is ANQGSEA. Trimming removed 6 bases from V and 2 bases from J, with 13 bases in between. CDR3 region: CSVRGGSNTEAFF. The CDR3 bases are TGCAGCGTCCGAGGGGGGAGCAACACTGAAGCTTTCTTT.

V usage is TRBV5-1 and J usage is TRBJ2-5; 12 bases line up with TRBD1. Germline assignment: CDR1 SGHRS and CDR2 YFSETQ. The CDR3 spans 16 residues. J lost 2 bases, V lost 4 bases, and 6 bases had no gene match. CDR3 in amino acids: CASSPGQGAHQETQYF. The CDR3 nucleotides are TGCGCCAGCAGCCCGGGACAGGGGGCACATCAAGAGACCCAGTACTTC. The complete variable domain, with remaining parts taken from reference TRBV5-1 and TRBJ2-5, reads KAGVTQTPRYLIKTRGQQVTLSCSPISGHRSVSWYQQTPGQGLQFLFEYFSETQRNKGNFPGRFSGRQFSNSRSEMNVSTLELGDSALYLCASSPGQGAHQETQYFGPGTRLLVL.

The V and J genes are TRBV4-2 and TRBJ1-5; D uncertain. The germline CDR1 and CDR2 sequences are LGHNA and YNFKEQ. V lost 0 bases and J lost 2, with 8 bases in between. The CDR3 totals 15 residues. The CDR3 DNA reads TGTGCCAGCAGCCAAGATCCCGCAGGCAATCAGCCCCAGCATTTT. Translated: CASSQDPAGNQPQHF.

The J gene is TRBJ2-1, the V gene TRBV19; 11 bases fit TRBD1. The germline CDR1 and CDR2 sequences are LNHDA and SQIVND (reference sequence). V dropped 5 bases and J dropped 10; count of bases not matched to a gene: 7. This CDR3 has 14 amino acids. The CDR3 DNA follows: TGTGCCAGTAGTTCCCGGACAGGGGGCGTCGAGCAGTTCTTC. Its translation: CASSSRTGGVEQFF.

The chain joins TRBV10-1 to TRBJ2-3; D gene ambiguous. The CDR3 runs to 15 residues. Between the trimmed V and J ends, which lost 0 bases and 4 bases, there was a span of 11 bases. CDR1 is WNHNN, CDR2 SYGVQD, per germline (reference sequence). DNA for the CDR3: TGCGCCAGCAGTGAGTCGGTTCAAAGGCCAGATACGCAGTATTTT. The encoded protein is CASSESVQRPDTQYF.

Turning to this clone: In the same sample, other DNA sequences code for this CDR3. The gene calls are TRBV11-3 and TRBJ2-3; D is uncertain. Germline loops: CDR1 SGHNT, CDR2 YENEEA. V lost 8 bases to trimming and J lost 2 bases, with 5 bases between them. The length of the CDR3 is 11 residues. The CDR3 reads CASRYTDTQYF. In DNA, the CDR3 is TGTGCCAGCCGCTACACAGATACGCAGTATTTT. Drawing the rest from reference TRBV11-3 and TRBJ2-3, the complete variable domain is EAGVVQSPRYKIIEKKQPVAFWCNPISGHNTLYWYLQNLGQGPELLIRYENEEAVDDSQLPKDRFSAERLKGVDSTLKIQPAELGDSAVYLCASRYTDTQYFGPGTRLTVL.

The chain is built from TRBV19 and TRBJ1-2, with D unclear. Germline assignment: CDR1 LNHDA and CDR2 SQIVND (reference sequence). The germline V and J ends were trimmed by 1 base and 8 bases, with 11 bases remaining between them. CDR3 length equals 13 residues. CDR3 sequence reads: CASSIGTAVGYTF. CDR3 nucleotides: TGTGCCAGTAGTATAGGAACAGCAGTGGGCTACACCTTC.

This clone was observed a handful of times. The J gene is TRBJ2-1, the V gene TRBV2; TRBD2 might be the D (5 bases). Deletions cut 6 bases from V and 5 bases from J, with 8 bases between. The germline gives CDR1 SNHLY, CDR2 FYNNEI. This CDR3 spans 12 amino acids. CDR3 in DNA: TGTGCCAGCAGCTACGGGAACAATGAGCAGTTCTTC. It yields the protein CASSYGNNEQFF.

The V and J genes are TRBV2 and TRBJ2-5; perhaps TRBD2 as D (6 bases). Germline V gives CDR1 SNHLY, CDR2 FYNNEI. The CDR3 sequence is 15 residues long. Trimming stripped 0 bases from V and 1 base from J, with 9 bases between. The CDR3 spells CASSEARGRQETQYF. CDR3 DNA sequence: TGTGCCAGCAGTGAAGCGCGGGGCCGCCAAGAGACCCAGTACTTC.

This chain uses TRBV2 with TRBJ2-3; D gene ambiguous. Germline CDR1 SNHLY, CDR2 FYNNEI. Trimming cost V 6 bases and J 4 bases, with 5 bases left between them. This CDR3 comprises 11 residues. CDR3 sequence (DNA): TGTGCCAGCAGCCTAGCAGATACGCAGTATTTT. Its translation: CASSLADTQYF.

The rearrangement joins TRBV29-1 to TRBJ2-7, with D possibly matching TRBD1 (6 bases). Trimming took 7 bases from V and 1 from J, leaving 11 bases between them. This CDR3 is built from 12 residues. CDR1 SQVTM and CDR2 ANQGSEA come from the germline V gene. CDR3 nucleotides: TGCAGCGCCCGGACAGATTCCTACGAGCAGTACTTC. Residues: CSARTDSYEQYF.

The chain combines TRBV6-4 with TRBJ1-5; 8 nucleotides align to TRBD1. V shed 4 bases, J shed 3 bases, and the junction held 5 bases outside the gene matches. CDR3 length equals 15 residues. Per the germline V gene, CDR1 is MRHNA and CDR2 is SNTAGT. CDR3 in amino acids: CASSASTGDNQPQHF. In nucleotides, the CDR3 is TGTGCCAGCAGTGCCTCGACAGGGGACAATCAGCCCCAGCATTTT.

This clone was counted only a few times. The rearrangement links TRBV28 to TRBJ1-2, with TRBD1 matching 8 bases. The trim removed 9 bases at V and 7 bases at J, leaving 7 bases unmatched. This CDR3 has 12 amino acids. Looked up from germline, CDR1 is MDHEN and CDR2 is SYDVKM. The CDR3 sequence: CASDGQGGGYTF. As DNA, the CDR3 is TGTGCCAGTGATGGACAGGGAGGTGGCTACACCTTC.

The chain combines TRBV25-1 with TRBJ1-4; 8 bases agree with TRBD1. The CDR3 sequence is 16 residues long. V lost 1 base, J lost 6 bases, and 7 bases stayed unmatched. Germline-derived CDR1 and CDR2 are MGHDK and SYGVNS. The CDR3 DNA sequence: TGTGCCAGCAGTGAATGGTGGCAGGGGGCGGATGAAAAACTGTTTTTT. Encoded protein: CASSEWWQGADEKLFF.

This clone was found once. The J gene is TRBJ1-1, the V gene TRBV5-1, with TRBD1 matching over 7 bases. The junction had 6 bases not matched to a gene; V was cut back by 3 bases and J by 4 bases. Germline V gives CDR1 SGHRS, CDR2 YFSETQ. There are 14 residues in the CDR3. The CDR3 DNA reads TGCGCCAGCAGCTCCGACAGGGTTGGCACTGAAGCTTTCTTT. Protein sequence: CASSSDRVGTEAFF.

The chain has TRBV10-3 and TRBJ1-5, with TRBD1 identical over 7 bases. V shed 5 bases, J shed 0 bases, and the junction held 4 bases outside the gene matches. Germline lookup yields CDR1 ENHRY and CDR2 SYGVKD. The CDR3 extends over 15 amino acids. CDR3 in DNA: TGTGCCATCAGTAAAGGACAGGATAGCAATCAGCCCCAGCATTTT. Protein product: CAISKGQDSNQPQHF.

The genes are TRBV5-1 and TRBJ2-3, with 8 bases matching TRBD2. The CDR3 consists of 14 residues. Trimming cost V 3 bases and J 2 bases; bases outside gene matches: 2. Germline CDR1 SGHRS, CDR2 YFSETQ. This CDR3 reads CASSSSGSTDTQYF. The CDR3 DNA reads as TGCGCCAGCAGCTCTAGCGGGTCCACAGATACGCAGTATTTT.